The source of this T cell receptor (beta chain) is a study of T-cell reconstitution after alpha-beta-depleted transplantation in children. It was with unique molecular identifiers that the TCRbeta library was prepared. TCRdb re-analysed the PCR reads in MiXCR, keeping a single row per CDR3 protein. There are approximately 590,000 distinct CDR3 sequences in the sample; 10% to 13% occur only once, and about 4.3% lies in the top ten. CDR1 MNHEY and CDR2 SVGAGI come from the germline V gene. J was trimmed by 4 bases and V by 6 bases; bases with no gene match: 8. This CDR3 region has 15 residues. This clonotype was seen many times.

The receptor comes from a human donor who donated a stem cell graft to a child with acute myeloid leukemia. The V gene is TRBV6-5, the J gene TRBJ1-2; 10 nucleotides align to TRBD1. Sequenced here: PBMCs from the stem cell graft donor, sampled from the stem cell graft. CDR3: CASRSTGGSGYGYTF. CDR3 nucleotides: TGTGCCAGCAGGTCGACAGGGGGCTCTGGCTATGGCTACACCTTC.